This record concerns one T cell receptor beta chain sequence. The length of the CDR3 is 15 residues. Germline V gene lookup returns CDR1 LNHDA and CDR2 SQIVND (reference sequence). V dropped 3 bases and J dropped 0 bases, with 8 bases sitting between them. A J-beta primer mix and a sample-barcoded 5' primer were used in a second PCR of roughly 6 to 12 cycles. Each CDR3 protein gets one entry after TCRdb re-called the 5' RACE reads with MiXCR. The sample has hundreds of thousands of distinct CDR3 sequences; under 35% are singletons. The data were taken from a study of blood T cells in healthy people across ages.

The chain uses TRBV19 and TRBJ2-2; D gene ambiguous. The sample comprised blood. This receptor was identified in a woman over 75 in good health. CDR3 nucleotide sequence: TGTGCCAGTAGTATCAGACAACCGAACACCGGGGAGCTGTTTTTT. Residues: CASSIRQPNTGELFF. Using reference TRBV19 and TRBJ2-2 for the parts outside the CDR3, the full variable domain is DGGITQSPKYLFRKEGQNVTLSCEQNLNHDAMYWYRQDPGQGLRLIYYSQIVNDFQKGDIAEGYSVSREKKESFPLTVTSAQKNPTAFYLCASSIRQPNTGELFFGEGSRLTVL.